A single sample is the source of the 27 T cell receptor beta chains below, sequenced in a study of blood T cell repertoires in COVID-19. TCRdb's copy holds only in-frame clones and misses some; the assay was immunoSEQ multiplex PCR. The sample lists fewer than 500,000 clones; over 75% were seen once. The sequenced sample consisted of PBMCs or T cells enriched from blood (not recorded which). The source of these receptors is a man younger than 45 who had recovered from COVID-19.

The rearrangement joins TRBV3-1 (or the pseudogene TRBV3-2) to TRBJ2-7; D is unclear. Per the germline V gene, CDR1 is LGHDT and CDR2 is YNNKEL (reference sequence). Trimming took 1 base from V and 3 from J, leaving 10 bases between them. The CDR3 is made up of 14 amino acids. The CDR3 reads CASSQVRLGYEQYF. In nucleotides, the CDR3 is TGTGCCAGCAGCCAAGTGCGGCTCGGCTACGAGCAGTACTTC.

This chain connects TRBV29-1 to TRBJ2-3, with a tentative D call TRBD1 (6 bases). Trimming left V 6 bases short and J 4 bases short, with 11 bases between. Germline V gives CDR1 SQVTM, CDR2 ANQGSEA. The CDR3 extends over 12 amino acids. The CDR3 region has the DNA TGCAGCGTAACACAGGGACCAGATACGCAGTATTTT. This codes for CSVTQGPDTQYF.

The chain carries TRBV2 and TRBJ2-5; 7 bases are shared with TRBD1. Looked up from germline, CDR1 is SNHLY and CDR2 is FYNNEI. Trimming at V came to 6 bases and at J to 5 bases, leaving 9 bases not matched to a gene. The CDR3 contains 14 residues. The CDR3 nucleotides are TGTGCCAGCAGGGCCTCAGGGGGAAGGGAGACCCAGTACTTC. It is translated as CASRASGGRETQYF.

The J gene is TRBJ2-3, the V gene TRBV7-3; D may be TRBD1 (8 bases). The V gene lost 5 bases and the J gene lost 4 bases, with 22 bases spanning the gap. This CDR3 has 17 amino acids. Per the germline V gene, CDR1 is SGHTA and CDR2 is FQGTGA. CDR3 amino acids: CASSPGSGTGRPDTQYF. The CDR3 DNA follows: TGTGCCAGCAGCCCGGGGAGCGGGACAGGCCGTCCAGATACGCAGTATTTT.

The chain recombines TRBV5-1 with TRBJ1-2; tentative D call: TRBD1 (6 bases). The germline gives CDR1 SGHRS, CDR2 YFSETQ. The CDR3 runs to 13 residues. Trimming cost V 0 bases and J 4 bases, with 7 bases left between them. CDR3 loop: CASSLEQGYGYTF. The CDR3 coding sequence is TGCGCCAGCAGCTTGGAACAGGGCTATGGCTACACCTTC.

The chain links TRBV4-1 to TRBJ2-7, with a weak D call TRBD1 (5 bases). Looked up from germline, CDR1 is MGHRA and CDR2 is YSYEKL. Trimming shortened V by 4 bases and J by 2 bases, and 12 bases separated the two germline ends. The CDR3 loop spans 14 amino acids. The CDR3 loop is CASSRLTGTYEQYF. For the CDR3, the DNA is TGCGCCAGCAGCCGCCTCACAGGAACCTACGAGCAGTACTTC.

This clone has only one observation. The V call is TRBV7-2, the J call TRBJ2-7; 8 nucleotides match TRBD2. The V segment lost 2 bases and the J segment 4 bases; nucleotides outside the gene matches: 7. CDR3 length equals 15 residues. Germline V CDR1 and CDR2: SGHTA, FQGNSA. This CDR3 is CASSLQSGGPYEQYF. The CDR3 DNA is TGTGCCAGCAGCTTACAGAGCGGGGGCCCTTACGAGCAGTACTTC.

The J gene is TRBJ2-1, the V gene TRBV6-5, with D perhaps TRBD2 (6 bases). Germline loops: CDR1 MNHEY, CDR2 SVGAGI. The CDR3 sequence is 16 residues long. Trimming pared 2 bases from V and 0 bases from J, leaving 11 bases between. In nucleotides, the CDR3 is TGTGCCAGCAGTTACCTTGCGGGAATCTCCTACAATGAGCAGTTCTTC. It is translated as CASSYLAGISYNEQFF.

The chain has TRBV5-1 and TRBJ2-1, with 8 bases that match TRBD1. The trim removed 6 bases at V and 1 base at J, leaving 6 bases unmatched. Per the germline V gene, CDR1 is SGHRS and CDR2 is YFSETQ. The CDR3 contains 15 residues. CDR3 sequence reads: CASISGGASYNEQFF. The CDR3 DNA sequence: TGCGCCAGCATCTCAGGGGGCGCTTCCTACAATGAGCAGTTCTTC.

CDR3 sequence reads: CASSPVGTGVYEQYF. In DNA form, the CDR3 reads TGTGCCAGCAGCCCGGTGGGGACAGGTGTCTACGAGCAGTACTTC. This sequence joins TRBV5-5 and TRBJ2-7; 8 positions match TRBD1. CDR1 and CDR2 from the germline V gene are SGHKS and YYEKEE (reference sequence). V gave up 4 bases and J gave up 3 bases; unmatched junction bases: 9. The CDR3 has 15 amino acids.

The chain couples TRBV11-2 to TRBJ1-5, with TRBD1 matching 8 bases. This CDR3 has 15 residues. Germline V lookup: CDR1 SGHAT, CDR2 FQNNGV. Trimming took 4 bases from V and 4 from J; bases not matched to a gene: 6. The CDR3 protein is CASSSATGANQPQHF. The CDR3 DNA reads as TGTGCCAGCAGCTCGGCGACAGGGGCGAATCAGCCCCAGCATTTT. Drawing the rest from reference TRBV11-2 and TRBJ1-5, the complete variable domain is EAGVAQSPRYKIIEKRQSVAFWCNPISGHATLYWYQQILGQGPKLLIQFQNNGVVDDSQLPKDRFSAERLKGVDSTLKIQPAKLEDSAVYLCASSSATGANQPQHFGDGTRLSIL.

The chain carries TRBV10-1 and TRBJ2-7; D ambiguous. The CDR3 consists of 10 residues. Germline values: CDR1 WNHNN, CDR2 SYGVQD (reference sequence). Trimming removed 5 bases at V and 9 bases at J, with 8 bases between. The chain's CDR3 is CASSSTPQYF. CDR3 coding DNA: TGCGCCAGCAGTAGTACACCGCAGTACTTC.

V usage is TRBV7-9 and J usage is TRBJ1-1; weak D call: TRBD1 (6 bases). V gave up 5 bases and J gave up 0 bases, with 13 bases separating them. CDR3 length: 15 residues. From germline, CDR1 is SEHNR and CDR2 FQNEAQ (reference sequence). The CDR3 spells CASSLQGPVNTEAFF. The CDR3 DNA follows: TGTGCCAGCAGCCTCCAGGGGCCGGTGAACACTGAAGCTTTCTTT.

This clone was seen once. CDR3 nucleotide sequence: TGTGCCAGCAGCCTCAATCTGAGGGCATCCTACGAGCAGTACTTC. This gives the protein CASSLNLRASYEQYF. J is TRBJ2-7 and V is TRBV11-2; tentatively, D is TRBD2 (5 bases). Trimming removed 5 bases at V and 1 base at J, with 15 bases between. Germline V gene data show CDR1 as SGHAT and CDR2 as FQNNGV. The CDR3 contains 15 residues. Combining the CDR3 with reference TRBV11-2 and TRBJ2-7 gives the whole variable domain EAGVAQSPRYKIIEKRQSVAFWCNPISGHATLYWYQQILGQGPKLLIQFQNNGVVDDSQLPKDRFSAERLKGVDSTLKIQPAKLEDSAVYLCASSLNLRASYEQYFGPGTRLTVT.

This sequence joins TRBV5-1 and TRBJ1-6, with D perhaps matching TRBD1 (6 bases). The V and J ends lost 4 bases and 8 bases respectively, with 16 bases between them. The CDR3 has 15 amino acids. The germline CDR1 and CDR2 sequences are SGHRS and YFSETQ. The CDR3 region has the DNA TGCGCCAGCAGCCTCTCCGACAGGAGAGATTCACCCCTCCACTTT. Protein: CASSLSDRRDSPLHF.

This clone was seen just once. CDR3 sequence (DNA): TGTGCCAGCAGCCAAGATCTACGGTATACCGGGGAGCTGTTTTTT. This translates into CASSQDLRYTGELFF. The chain combines TRBV14 with TRBJ2-2; D unresolved. The V and J ends lost 0 bases and 5 bases respectively, with 10 bases between them. The CDR3 length is 15 residues. Looked up from germline, CDR1 is SGHDN and CDR2 is FVKESK. Full variable domain (missing parts from reference TRBV14 and TRBJ2-2): EAGVTQFPSHSVIEKGQTVTLRCDPISGHDNLYWYRRVMGKEIKFLLHFVKESKQDESGMPNNRFLAERTGGTYSTLKVQPAELEDSGVYFCASSQDLRYTGELFFGEGSRLTVL.

The chain links TRBV6-5 to TRBJ1-1; 8 nucleotides agree with TRBD1. Germline V CDR1 and CDR2: MNHEY, SVGAGI. Losses at the gene ends were 10 bases for V and 1 base for J; bases not matched to a gene: 5. The CDR3 runs 13 residues. Here the CDR3 DNA reads TGTGCCATCATGACAGGGGAGAACACTGAAGCTTTCTTT. Protein product: CAIMTGENTEAFF.

CDR3 nucleotide sequence: TGTGCCTGGAGTGTACATAACACAGATACGCAGTATTTT. Translating it yields CAWSVHNTDTQYF. The rearrangement links TRBV30 to TRBJ2-3; D is undetermined. CDR1 GTSNPN and CDR2 SVGIG come from the germline V gene (reference sequence). This CDR3 is 13 amino acids long. V lost 0 bases and J lost 2, with 6 bases in between.

CDR3 sequence: CASSSTSGQYNSPLHF. Written as DNA, the CDR3 is TGCGCCAGCAGCTCCACCTCGGGACAGTATAATTCACCCCTCCACTTT. The chain employs TRBV5-1 and TRBJ1-6; the match to TRBD1 covers 7 bases. V shed 3 bases, J shed 4 bases, and the junction held 7 bases outside the gene matches. CDR3 length: 16 amino acids. From germline, CDR1 is SGHRS and CDR2 YFSETQ.

Comment on this clone: At the DNA level, this CDR3 is encoded by other sequences in the same sample as well. V gene TRBV7-9 combines with J gene TRBJ2-7, with 7 bases matching TRBD1. The CDR3 is 14 amino acids. The V and J ends lost 5 bases and 1 base, in that order; junction bases with no gene match: 5. CDR1 and CDR2 (germline): SEHNR, FQNEAQ (reference sequence). The CDR3 spells CASSLRDRSYEQYF. In DNA form, the CDR3 reads TGTGCCAGCAGCCTCCGGGACAGATCCTACGAGCAGTACTTC.

The chain links TRBV6-5 to TRBJ1-1; no reliable D call. Germline V gene sequence: CDR1 MNHEY, CDR2 SVGAGI. Trimming left V 0 bases short and J 7 bases short, with 12 bases between. The CDR3 length is 14 residues. The CDR3 is CASSYSNSLGEAFF. The CDR3 DNA reads as TGTGCCAGCAGTTACTCAAACAGTTTGGGTGAAGCTTTCTTT.

This chain uses TRBV27 with TRBJ1-2, with D perhaps TRBD1 (5 bases). CDR3 length equals 14 residues. V shed 5 bases and J shed 5 bases, with 15 bases lying between them. CDR1 MNHEY and CDR2 SMNVEV come from the germline V gene (reference sequence). The DNA of the CDR3 is TGTGCCAGCAGTCTCGCGGGACCATCGTATGGCTACACCTTC. Amino acids: CASSLAGPSYGYTF.

CDR3 region: CASTGAGGRGQYF. The CDR3 DNA follows: TGTGCCAGCACAGGGGCAGGTGGGAGGGGGCAGTACTTC. The chain links TRBV25-1 to TRBJ2-7; D is perhaps TRBD2 (7 bases). Trimming removed 7 bases from V and 9 bases from J, with 19 bases in between. The CDR3 is 13 residues long. Germline V gives CDR1 MGHDK, CDR2 SYGVNS.

V and J are TRBV6-6 and TRBJ1-2; 7 nucleotides line up with TRBD1. The trim removed 0 bases at V and 6 bases at J, leaving 7 bases unmatched. Germline loops: CDR1 MNHNY, CDR2 SVGAGI (reference sequence). This CDR3 contains 15 residues. CDR3 in amino acids: CASSYSQGGLDGYTF. Here the CDR3 DNA reads TGTGCCAGCAGTTACTCCCAGGGGGGACTGGATGGCTACACCTTC.

This clone was observed a single time. This chain joins TRBV4-1 and TRBJ1-4; perhaps TRBD1 as D (5 bases). Germline lookup yields CDR1 MGHRA and CDR2 YSYEKL. This CDR3 is built from 16 residues. V was cut by 0 bases and J by 7 bases, with 15 bases left in between. CDR3 coding DNA: TGCGCCAGCAGCCAAGATGGCGGGGCGTTTCGTGAAAAACTGTTTTTT. It specifies CASSQDGGAFREKLFF.

The chain carries TRBV11-2 and TRBJ1-1; D gene uncertain. Between the trimmed V and J ends, which lost 6 bases and 3 bases, there was a span of 17 bases. Germline loops: CDR1 SGHAT, CDR2 FQNNGV. The CDR3 is 15 residues long. CDR3 protein: CASRRPLRVDTEAFF. The CDR3 DNA is TGTGCCAGCAGGCGACCCTTGAGGGTGGACACTGAAGCTTTCTTT.

CDR3 sequence (DNA): TGTGCCAGCAGCCAAGCCGGGACATATAATGAAAAACTGTTTTTT. This codes for CASSQAGTYNEKLFF. The chain uses TRBV3-1 (or the pseudogene TRBV3-2) and TRBJ1-4; D may be TRBD1 (6 bases). V was clipped by 1 base and J by 4 bases, with 10 bases between them. Germline lookup yields CDR1 LGHDT and CDR2 YNNKEL (reference sequence). The CDR3 has 15 amino acids.